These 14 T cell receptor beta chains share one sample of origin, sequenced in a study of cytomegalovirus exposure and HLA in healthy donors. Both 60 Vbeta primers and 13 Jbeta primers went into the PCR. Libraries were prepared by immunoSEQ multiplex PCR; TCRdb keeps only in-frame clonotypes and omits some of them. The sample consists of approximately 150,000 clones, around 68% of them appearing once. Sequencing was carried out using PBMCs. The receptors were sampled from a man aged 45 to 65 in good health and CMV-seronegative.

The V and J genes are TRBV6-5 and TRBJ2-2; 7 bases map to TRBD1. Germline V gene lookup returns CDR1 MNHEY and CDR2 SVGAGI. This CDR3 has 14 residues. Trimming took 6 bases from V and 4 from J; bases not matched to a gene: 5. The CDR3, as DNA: TGTGCCAGCAGCCACCCAGGGGGCACCGGGGAGCTGTTTTTT. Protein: CASSHPGGTGELFF.

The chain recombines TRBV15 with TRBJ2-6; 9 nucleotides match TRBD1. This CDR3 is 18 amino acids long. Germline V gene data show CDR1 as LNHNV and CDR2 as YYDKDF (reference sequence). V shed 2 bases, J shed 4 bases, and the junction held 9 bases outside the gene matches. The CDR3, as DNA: TGTGCCACCAGCAGATCCGGGACAGGGTTGGAAGGGGCCAACGTCCTGACTTTC. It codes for CATSRSGTGLEGANVLTF.

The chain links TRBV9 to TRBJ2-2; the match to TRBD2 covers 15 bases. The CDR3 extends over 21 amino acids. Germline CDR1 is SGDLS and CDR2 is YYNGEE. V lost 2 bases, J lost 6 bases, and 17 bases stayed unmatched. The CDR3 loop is CASSVYPGLAGGPDESGELFF. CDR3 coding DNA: TGTGCCAGCAGCGTCTACCCCGGACTAGCGGGGGGGCCAGATGAGTCCGGGGAGCTGTTTTTT.

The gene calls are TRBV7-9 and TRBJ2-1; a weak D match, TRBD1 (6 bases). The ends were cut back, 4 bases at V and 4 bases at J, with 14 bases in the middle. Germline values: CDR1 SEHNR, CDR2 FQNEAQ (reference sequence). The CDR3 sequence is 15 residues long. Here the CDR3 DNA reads TGTGCCAGCAGCTACCCCGGACAGATATACAATGAGCAGTTCTTC. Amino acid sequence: CASSYPGQIYNEQFF.

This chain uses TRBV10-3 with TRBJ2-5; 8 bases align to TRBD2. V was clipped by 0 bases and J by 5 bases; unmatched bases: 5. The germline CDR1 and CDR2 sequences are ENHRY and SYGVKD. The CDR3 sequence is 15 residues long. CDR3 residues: CAISESSGGEETQYF. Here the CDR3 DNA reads TGTGCCATCAGTGAGTCGAGCGGGGGCGAGGAGACCCAGTACTTC.

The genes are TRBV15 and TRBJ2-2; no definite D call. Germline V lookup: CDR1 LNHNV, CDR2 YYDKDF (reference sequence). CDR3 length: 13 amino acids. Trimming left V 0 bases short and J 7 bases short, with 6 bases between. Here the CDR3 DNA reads TGTGCCACCAGCAGAGATTATGTCGGGGAGCTGTTTTTT. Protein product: CATSRDYVGELFF. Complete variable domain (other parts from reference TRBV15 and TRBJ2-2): DAMVIQNPRYQVTQFGKPVTLSCSQTLNHNVMYWYQQKSSQAPKLLFHYYDKDFNNEADTPDNFQSRRPNTSFCFLDIRSPGLGDTAMYLCATSRDYVGELFFGEGSRLTVL.

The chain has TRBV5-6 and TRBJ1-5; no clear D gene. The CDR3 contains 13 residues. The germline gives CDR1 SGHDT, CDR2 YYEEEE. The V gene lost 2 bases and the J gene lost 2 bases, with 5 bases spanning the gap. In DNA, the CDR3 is TGTGCCAGCAGCTTATTCGGCAATCAGCCCCAGCATTTT. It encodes CASSLFGNQPQHF.

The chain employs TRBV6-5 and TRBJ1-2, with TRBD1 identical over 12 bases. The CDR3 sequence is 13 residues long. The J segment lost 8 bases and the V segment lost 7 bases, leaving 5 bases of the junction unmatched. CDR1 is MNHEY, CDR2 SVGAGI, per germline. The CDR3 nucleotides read TGTGCCAGCACTCGGGGACAGGGGGCCGGCTACACCTTC. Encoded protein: CASTRGQGAGYTF.

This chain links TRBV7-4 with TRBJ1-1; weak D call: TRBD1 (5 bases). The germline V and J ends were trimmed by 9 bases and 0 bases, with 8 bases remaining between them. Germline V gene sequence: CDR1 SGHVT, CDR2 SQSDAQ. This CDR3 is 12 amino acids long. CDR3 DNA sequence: TGTGCCAGGGGGGGGGTGAACACTGAAGCTTTCTTT. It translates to CARGGVNTEAFF.

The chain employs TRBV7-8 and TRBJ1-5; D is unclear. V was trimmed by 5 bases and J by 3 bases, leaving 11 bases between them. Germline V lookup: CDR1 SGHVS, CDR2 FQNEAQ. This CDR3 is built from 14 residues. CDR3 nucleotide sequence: TGTGCCAGCAGCGGAGGGCTCTACAATCAGCCCCAGCATTTT. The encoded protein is CASSGGLYNQPQHF.

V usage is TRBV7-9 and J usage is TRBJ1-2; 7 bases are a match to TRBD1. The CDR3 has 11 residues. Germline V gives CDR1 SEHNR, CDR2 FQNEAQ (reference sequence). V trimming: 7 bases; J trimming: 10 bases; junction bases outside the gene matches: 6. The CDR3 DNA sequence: TGTGCCAGCACCGAAGGGGGCGACTACACCTTC. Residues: CASTEGGDYTF.

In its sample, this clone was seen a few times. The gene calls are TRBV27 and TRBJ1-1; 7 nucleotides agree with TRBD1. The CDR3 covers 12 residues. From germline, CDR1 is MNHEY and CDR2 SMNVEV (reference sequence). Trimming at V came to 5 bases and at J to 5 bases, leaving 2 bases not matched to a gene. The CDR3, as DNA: TGTGCCAGCAGTGCCAGGGGGACTGAAGCTTTCTTT. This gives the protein CASSARGTEAFF.

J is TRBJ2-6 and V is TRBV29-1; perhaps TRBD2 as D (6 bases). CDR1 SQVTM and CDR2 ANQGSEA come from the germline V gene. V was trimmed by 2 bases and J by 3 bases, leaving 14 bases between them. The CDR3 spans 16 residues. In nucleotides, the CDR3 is TGCAGCGTTGAAATCGGAGGGGCGGGTGGGGCCAACGTCCTGACTTTC. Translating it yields CSVEIGGAGGANVLTF.

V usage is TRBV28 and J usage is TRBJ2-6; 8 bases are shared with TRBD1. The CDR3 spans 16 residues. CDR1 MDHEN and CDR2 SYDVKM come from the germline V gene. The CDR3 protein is CASGGSGGIGANVLTF. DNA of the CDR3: TGTGCTTCCGGGGGCTCAGGGGGCATTGGGGCCAACGTCCTGACTTTC.